The clone carrying this T cell receptor beta chain was counted many times. The antigen is undetermined. The sample is drawn from a study of T-cell reconstitution after alpha-beta-depleted transplantation in children. Study results and limitations: Some patients' high day-60 TCRbeta diversity was traced to surviving recipient T cells and thymic progenitors.

The authors prepared the TCRbeta library with unique molecular identifiers. Using its own MiXCR run on the PCR reads, TCRdb lists one record per CDR3 protein. The sample includes 250,000 to 300,000 distinct CDR3 sequences, under 14% of them seen just once. The sequencing used peripheral blood, collected 180 days after TCRalphabeta/CD19-depleted stem cell transplant. This TCR came from a male patient between 2 and 15 years old who had a stem cell transplant for chronic granulomatous disease, so the T cells may come from the graft donor.

The CDR3 DNA is TGCGCCAGCAGCACGGCAGGGAAGTTGAACACTGAAGCTTTCTTT. It codes for CASSTAGKLNTEAFF. This rearrangement joins TRBV5-1 to TRBJ1-1, with D maybe TRBD1 (5 bases). CDR1 is SGHRS and CDR2 is YFSETQ in the germline V gene. This CDR3 has 15 amino acids. V lost 4 bases and J lost 0, with 13 bases in between.